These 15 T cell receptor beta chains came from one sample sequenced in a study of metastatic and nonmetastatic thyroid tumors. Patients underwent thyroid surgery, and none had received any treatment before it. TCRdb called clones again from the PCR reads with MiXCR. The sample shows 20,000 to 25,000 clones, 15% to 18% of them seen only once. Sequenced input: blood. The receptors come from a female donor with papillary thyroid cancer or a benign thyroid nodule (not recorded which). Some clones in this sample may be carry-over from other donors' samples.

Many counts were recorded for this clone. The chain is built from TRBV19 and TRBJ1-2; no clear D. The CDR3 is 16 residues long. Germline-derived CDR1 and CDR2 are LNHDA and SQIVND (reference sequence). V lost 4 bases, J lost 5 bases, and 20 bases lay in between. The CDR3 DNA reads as TGTGCCAGTAGTACCCCGGGAGGCGGAACGAGATATGGCTACACCTTC. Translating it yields CASSTPGGGTRYGYTF.

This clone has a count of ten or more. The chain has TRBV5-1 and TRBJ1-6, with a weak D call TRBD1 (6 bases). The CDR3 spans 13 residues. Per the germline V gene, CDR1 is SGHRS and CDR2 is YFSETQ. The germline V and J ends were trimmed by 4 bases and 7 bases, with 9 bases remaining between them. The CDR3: CASSPDRNSPLHF. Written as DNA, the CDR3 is TGCGCCAGCAGCCCAGACAGGAATTCACCCCTCCACTTT. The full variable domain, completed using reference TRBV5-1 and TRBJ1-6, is KAGVTQTPRYLIKTRGQQVTLSCSPISGHRSVSWYQQTPGQGLQFLFEYFSETQRNKGNFPGRFSGRQFSNSRSEMNVSTLELGDSALYLCASSPDRNSPLHFGNGTRLTVT.

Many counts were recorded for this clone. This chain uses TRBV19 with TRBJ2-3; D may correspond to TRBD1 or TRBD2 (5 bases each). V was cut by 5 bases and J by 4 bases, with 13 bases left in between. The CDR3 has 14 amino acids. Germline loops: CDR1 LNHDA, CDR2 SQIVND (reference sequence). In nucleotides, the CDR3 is TGTGCCAGTAGTCCCACCGGGACCTCAGATACGCAGTATTTT. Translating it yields CASSPTGTSDTQYF.

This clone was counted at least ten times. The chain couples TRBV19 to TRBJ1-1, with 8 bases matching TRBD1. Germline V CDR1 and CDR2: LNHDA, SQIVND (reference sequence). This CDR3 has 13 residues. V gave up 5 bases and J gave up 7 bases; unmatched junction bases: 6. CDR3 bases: TGTGCCAGTAGTCAGGGGGCGCTTGTTGAAGCTTTCTTT. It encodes CASSQGALVEAFF.

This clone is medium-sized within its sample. DNA of the CDR3: TGTGCCAGCAACGCCGGGGGAGACACCATATATTTT. Its protein product is CASNAGGDTIYF. The rearrangement uses TRBV28 and TRBJ1-3; D might be TRBD1 (5 bases). Trimming removed 7 bases at V and 8 bases at J, with 12 bases between. This CDR3 comprises 12 residues. Germline assignment: CDR1 MDHEN and CDR2 SYDVKM. Full variable domain (outside the CDR3, taken from reference TRBV28 and TRBJ1-3): DVKVTQSSRYLVKRTGEKVFLECVQDMDHENMFWYRQDPGLGLRLIYFSYDVKMKEKGDIPEGYSVSREKKERFSLILESASTNQTSMYLCASNAGGDTIYFGEGSWLTVV.

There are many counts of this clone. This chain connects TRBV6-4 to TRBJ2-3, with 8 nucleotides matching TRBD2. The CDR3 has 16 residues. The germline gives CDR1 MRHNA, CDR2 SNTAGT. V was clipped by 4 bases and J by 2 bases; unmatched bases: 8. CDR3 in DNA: TGTGCCAGCAGTGGTACTAGCGGAGGGGACACAGATACGCAGTATTTT. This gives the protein CASSGTSGGDTDTQYF.

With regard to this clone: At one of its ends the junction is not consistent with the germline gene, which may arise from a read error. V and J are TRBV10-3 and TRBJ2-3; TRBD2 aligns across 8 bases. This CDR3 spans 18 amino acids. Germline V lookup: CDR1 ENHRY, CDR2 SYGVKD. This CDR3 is CAISESGLSGGLRDTQYF. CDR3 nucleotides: TGTGCCATCAGTGAGTCGGGACTATCGGGAGGGCTGAGAGATACGCAGTACTTT.

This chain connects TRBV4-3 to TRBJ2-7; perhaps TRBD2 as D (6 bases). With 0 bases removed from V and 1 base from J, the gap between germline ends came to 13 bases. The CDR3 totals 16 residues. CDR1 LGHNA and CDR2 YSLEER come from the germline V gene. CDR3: CASSQDLREDSYEQYF. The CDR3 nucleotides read TGCGCCAGCAGCCAAGATCTTAGGGAGGATTCCTACGAGCAGTACTTC.

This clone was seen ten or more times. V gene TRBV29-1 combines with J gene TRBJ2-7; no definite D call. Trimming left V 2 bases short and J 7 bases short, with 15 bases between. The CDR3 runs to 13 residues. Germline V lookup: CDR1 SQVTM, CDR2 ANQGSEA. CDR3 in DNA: TGCAGCGTTGAAAAGAGCAGTGTTGGGGAGCAGTACTTC. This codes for CSVEKSSVGEQYF.

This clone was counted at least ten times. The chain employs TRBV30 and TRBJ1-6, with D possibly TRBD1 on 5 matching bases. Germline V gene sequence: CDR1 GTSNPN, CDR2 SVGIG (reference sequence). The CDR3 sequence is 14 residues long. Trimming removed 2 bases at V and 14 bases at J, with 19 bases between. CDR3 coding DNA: TGTGCCTGGAGTAAGGGCGCCGCGGGGGGAACCCTCCACTTT. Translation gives CAWSKGAAGGTLHF.

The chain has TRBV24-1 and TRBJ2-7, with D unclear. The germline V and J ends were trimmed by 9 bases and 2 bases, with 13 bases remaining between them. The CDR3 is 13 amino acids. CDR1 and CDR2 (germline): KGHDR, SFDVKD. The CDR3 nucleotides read TGTGCCACCTTTGGCGAGTGGGCCTACGAGCAGTACTTC. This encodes CATFGEWAYEQYF.

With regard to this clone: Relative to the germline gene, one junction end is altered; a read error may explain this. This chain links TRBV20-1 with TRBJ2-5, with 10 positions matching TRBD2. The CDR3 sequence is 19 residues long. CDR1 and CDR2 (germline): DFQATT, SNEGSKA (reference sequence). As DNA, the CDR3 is TGTAGTGCTAGAGACGGGACTAGCGACCTTCCAGTCGTAAAAGAGACCCAGTACTTC. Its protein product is CSARDGTSDLPVVKETQYF.

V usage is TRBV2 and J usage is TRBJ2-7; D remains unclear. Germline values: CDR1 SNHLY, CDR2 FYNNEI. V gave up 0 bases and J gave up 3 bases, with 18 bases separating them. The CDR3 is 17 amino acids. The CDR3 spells CASSEALSTRAGYEQYF. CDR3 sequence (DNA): TGTGCCAGCAGTGAAGCGCTTTCGACAAGGGCAGGCTACGAGCAGTACTTC.

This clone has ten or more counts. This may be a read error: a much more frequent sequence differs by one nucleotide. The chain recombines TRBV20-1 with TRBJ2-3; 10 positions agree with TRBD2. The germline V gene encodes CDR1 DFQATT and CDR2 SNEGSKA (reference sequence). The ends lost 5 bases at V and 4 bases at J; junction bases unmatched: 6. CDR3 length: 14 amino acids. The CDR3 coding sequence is TGCAGTGCTCGCGGACTAGCGGACGCAGATACGCAGTATTTT. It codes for CSARGLADADTQYF.

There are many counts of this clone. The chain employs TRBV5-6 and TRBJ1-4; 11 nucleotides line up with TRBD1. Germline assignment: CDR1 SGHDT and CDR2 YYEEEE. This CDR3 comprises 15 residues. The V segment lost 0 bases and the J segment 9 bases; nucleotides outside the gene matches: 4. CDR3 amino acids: CASSLDGTGGKKLFF. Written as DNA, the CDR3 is TGTGCCAGCAGCTTGGATGGGACAGGGGGGAAAAAACTGTTTTTT.